Each of the 3 T cell receptor beta chains below was sequenced from the same sample in a study of molecular identifiers for immune sequencing clone quantification. Using its own MiXCR run on the PCR reads, TCRdb lists one record per CDR3 protein. The table has about 640,000 distinct CDR3 sequences, around 20% seen once. Sample: naive CD8+ T cells from blood, with Jurkat cell RNA spiked in. The subset denotes: FACS-sorted CD8+CD4-CCR7+CD45RA+ naive T cells. Receptor source: a human donor in good health. Some libraries in this study had Jurkat cell RNA spiked in.

This clonotype showed up many times. The genes are TRBV4-1 and TRBJ2-7; tentative D call: TRBD1 (6 bases). The CDR3 length is 15 residues. The germline CDR1 and CDR2 sequences are MGHRA and YSYEKL. V dropped 0 bases and J dropped 7 bases, with 16 bases sitting between them. The CDR3 bases are TGCGCCAGCAGCCAAGATCGAGGACAGCAATGGGAGCAGTACTTC. It encodes CASSQDRGQQWEQYF.

The genes are TRBV27 and TRBJ1-1; 7 bases agree with TRBD1. With 2 bases clipped from V and 4 bases from J, the junction kept 4 bases outside the gene matches. The CDR3 extends over 14 amino acids. Germline values: CDR1 MNHEY, CDR2 SMNVEV (reference sequence). CDR3 amino acids: CASSLGRGLTEAFF. As DNA, the CDR3 is TGTGCCAGCAGTTTAGGTAGGGGGCTCACTGAAGCTTTCTTT.

This clonotype was picked up many times. V is TRBV7-8 and J is TRBJ2-7, with D hard to call. The length of the CDR3 is 14 residues. Trimming pared 5 bases from V and 0 bases from J, leaving 11 bases between. Germline CDR1 and CDR2: SGHVS and FQNEAQ. The CDR3: CASSRDGPSYEQYF. The CDR3 nucleotides are TGTGCCAGCAGCCGAGACGGCCCCTCCTACGAGCAGTACTTC. The whole variable domain, filled in from reference TRBV7-8 and TRBJ2-7, reads GAGVSQSPRYKVAKRGQDVALRCDPISGHVSLFWYQQALGQGPEFLTYFQNEAQLDKSGLPSDRFFAERPEGSVSTLKIQRTQQEDSAVYLCASSRDGPSYEQYFGPGTRLTVT.